This T cell receptor (beta chain) was sequenced during a study of regulatory T cells in long-lasting Graves disease listed by TCRdb under 2021. Study-level background: In the newly diagnosed Graves' disease group, patients had been taking antithyroid drugs for less than 3 months. The study took place in China and was registered as a clinical trial. A total of 35 or so samples were covered by TCR sequencing, comprising approximately 13 persistent and roughly 20 newly diagnosed Graves' disease patients. Peripheral blood TCR sequencing and RNA sequencing compared persistent Graves' disease patients with newly diagnosed Graves' disease patients. Findings and caveats that apply to the study as a whole: Because the primary lesion, thyroid tissue, could not be accessed, the study looked at peripheral blood alone. TRBV28, TRBJ1-2 and TRBJ2-5 were preferentially used in persistent disease, while TRBV20-1 and TRBJ2-1 were favored in newly diagnosed disease. A larger number of public clonotypes was shared among persistent patients (approximately 2,600) than among newly diagnosed patients (approximately 930). Only the TCR beta chain was sequenced and analyzed. Compared with newly diagnosed patients, patients with persistent Graves' disease had lower TCR Shannon entropy and fewer highly expanded clones, which suggests clonal expansion. The authors noted that the small sample size was a limitation that may lower accuracy.

On this clonotype: Its recognized antigen is unknown. One base away there is no much larger clone; base qualities are not given.

The library was made by multiplex PCR. Sequencer: Illumina HiSeq 4000. CDR3 regions were amplified by Arm-PCR with iRepertoire HTBI primers to construct TCR beta libraries. Before sequencing, the PCR products underwent gel purification. The study's own analysis went as follows. A total of fewer than 70 TRBV and 14 TRBJ segments were identified across samples and were used for gene usage analysis of CDR3 amino acid clonotypes. COPE and FqMerger were used to merge filtered high-quality paired reads into contigs. BLAST was used to align contigs to IMGT TRBV, TRBD and TRBJ reference genes, with CDR3 defined following IMGT. Clonotypes above 0.1% frequency were classified as highly expanded clones. Shannon entropy served as the measure of repertoire diversity, while the Gini coefficient captured V-J evenness. Clonotypes shared by more than one individual were considered public. TCRdb trimmed public reads at Q25 via fastp, called clones via MiXCR and kept in-frame beta chains. Every entry covers one CDR3 protein and lists the most common genes and DNA from its rows. What appears here as the V and J calls and clone size reflects TCRdb's work, not the paper's. The sample yields about 400,000 distinct CDR3 sequences; approximately 15% were counted once. The top ten clonotypes cover over 7.5% of the sample.

Sample time point, as interpreted from the label and publication: newly diagnosed GD, antithyroid drugs for less than 3 months. For both TCR sequencing and RNA sequencing, RNA was extracted from PBMCs using TRIzol. Graves' disease was diagnosed according to American Thyroid Association guidelines. Patients for the study were recruited at an endocrinology department in Xi'an, China. Each patient gave about 8.1 milliliters of peripheral blood, collected in an EDTA anticoagulant tube. Ficoll Paque Plus density gradient separation was used to isolate PBMCs, and no further T cell sorting was performed. An Agilent 2100 Bioanalyzer and agarose gel were used to check RNA quality, and a NanoDrop 2000 was used to measure RNA concentration. The germline V gene sets CDR1 to MNHEY and CDR2 to SVGEGT. The CDR3 holds 15 amino acids from the cysteine to the phenylalanine. Kept here is only the CDR3 DNA, which spans 45 bases and is read in frame from base 1. V is pared back by 0 bases and J by 3 bases, with 12 bases lying between the germline termini.

The data also belong to a second study, concerning T cells in Graves' hyperthyroidism and ophthalmopathy. That second publication adds: Graves' hyperthyroidism was defined as stable when no progression to ophthalmopathy occurred over 18 months of follow-up. The hyperthyroidism patients were between 18 and 65 years old and newly diagnosed, with a disease duration of less than 2 months. Any patient with an uncontrolled infection, another autoimmune disease, pregnancy or lactation was excluded. Diagnoses relied on clinical symptoms, serum thyroxine and TRAb, thyroid ultrasound and orbital computed tomography. The first round of RT-PCR for the TCR CDR3 was performed with the HTBI primer set and the Qiagen OneStep RT-PCR kit. Most expanded thyroid clonotypes (frequency above 0.001) were also detected in blood, suggesting blood repertoires may reflect thyroid immune responses. A model built on a 13 V-J signature distinguished ophthalmopathy from stable hyperthyroidism, reaching about 88% sensitivity and approximately 81% specificity in cross-validation and 80%/75% in testing. In validation, the model predicted progression to ophthalmopathy a median of around 6.5 months before onset, with roughly 70% sensitivity and more than 72% specificity. TCR V-J signatures able to tell the groups apart were searched for in a discovery cohort of some 100 patients, of whom under 45 had Graves' ophthalmopathy and 57 had stable Graves' hyperthyroidism. Prospective prediction of ophthalmopathy was tested in an independent validation cohort of fewer than 20 hyperthyroidism patients and around 16 patients who later progressed to ophthalmopathy. The 75 to 100 discovery patients were divided at random into training and test sets in a 7:3 ratio. In about six Graves' hyperthyroidism patients, the study also compared T-cell repertoires from thyroid tissue with T-cell repertoires from blood. After blood sampling, hyperthyroidism patients were treated with methimazole at a starting dose of 30 mg daily, and ophthalmopathy patients were treated with high-dose intravenous methylprednisolone. Libraries were constructed in a second round of multiplex PCR, after which size selection and purification were performed. Sequencing of the libraries was done on an Illumina HiSeq2000 using paired-end 100 bp reads. SOAPnuke was used to process the raw data, with reads discarded if the reads contained adapters or uncalled bases, had a mean Phred below 15, or lacked an exact constant-primer or identifier match. COPE v1.2.5 was used to merge the high-quality paired reads, and each unique nucleotide sequence was defined as a clonotype. MiTCR v1.1 was used to align clonotypes to the IMGT TRBV, TRBD and TRBJ reference segments. Only V-J combinations with frequency above 0.0001, covering 99.2% of repertoires, were analysed. A TCS score was defined as the ratio between F50 (clonal expansion) and ExV (chaos), using BLOSUM62-based TCRdist between CDR3 peptides within each V-J. Welch's t-statistics and random forest reduced around 520 V-J features to 13, which were used in a naive Bayes classifier (R e1071). No statistical method was used to fix the sample size in advance, and group allocation was not hidden from the investigators. According to the paper, TCR Vbeta CDR3 sequencing was carried out on approximately 140 peripheral blood samples, which came from 40 to 45 ophthalmopathy, 80 or so hyperthyroidism and roughly 17 progressor patients.

The sequencing used peripheral blood mononuclear cells (PBMCs), collected at new diagnosis, from a patient treated with antithyroid drugs. This TCR was sampled from a woman aged 40 to 49 with Graves disease. Donor details come from another sample of the same person, matched by shared clones. The chain was built from TRBV6-2 or TRBV6-3 and TRBJ2-7, with the D gene call left open. The DNA reads as follows: TGTGCCAGCAGTTACTCGTATACACCACTCTACGAGCAGTACTTC. This gives the protein CASSYSYTPLYEQYF.